A single sample gave rise to the 7 T cell receptor beta chains below, sequenced in a study of Ad26.COV2.S vaccination and SARS-CoV-2 variants. Measured with immunoSEQ multiplex PCR; TCRdb has only the in-frame clones, and not every one. The sample holds about 460,000 clones, nearly 90% seen once. Treatment here: roughly 19 received Ad26.COV2.S at low or high dose, single or two shots; a few received placebo; per-sample allocation not given. The study sampled participants on day 63 after the first vaccine or placebo injection. The sample in question was peripheral blood, obtained in a trial of Ad26.COV2.S vaccine versus placebo. Every receptor here comes from a person between 18 and 65 years old who received the Ad26.COV2.S COVID-19 vaccine or a placebo.

This clone was found a few times. The chain links TRBV3-1 (or the pseudogene TRBV3-2) to TRBJ2-7, with D perhaps given as TRBD1 or TRBD2 (5 bases each). The ends were cut back, 3 bases at V and 2 bases at J, with 8 bases in the middle. This CDR3 is built from 13 residues. In germline, CDR1 is LGHDT, CDR2 YNNKEL (reference sequence). Here the CDR3 DNA reads TGTGCCAGCAGCCAGAGGGGACCCTACGAGCAGTACTTC. This translates into CASSQRGPYEQYF.

The J gene is TRBJ1-3, the V gene TRBV7-2; the D is unclear. This CDR3 is built from 18 residues. In germline, CDR1 is SGHTA, CDR2 FQGNSA. Trimming left V 0 bases short and J 4 bases short, with 19 bases between. CDR3 loop: CASSLASLSGVGGNTIYF. CDR3 sequence (DNA): TGTGCCAGCAGCTTAGCCTCCCTCTCTGGGGTGGGAGGAAACACCATATATTTT.

V gene TRBV30 combines with J gene TRBJ1-6; D remains ambiguous. Between the trimmed V and J ends, which lost 2 bases and 9 bases, there was a span of 8 bases. This CDR3 is built from 12 residues. Germline V CDR1 and CDR2: GTSNPN, SVGIG (reference sequence). CDR3: CAWSRQSSPLHF. CDR3 DNA: TGTGCCTGGAGTCGGCAAAGTTCACCCCTCCACTTT.

The V and J genes are TRBV4-1 and TRBJ1-3, with unresolved D. Germline CDR1 and CDR2: MGHRA and YSYEKL. This CDR3 contains 17 residues. V was cut by 0 bases and J by 0 bases, with 12 bases left in between. The CDR3 DNA follows: TGCGCCAGCAGCCAAGAGGAGGCTCGTAGCTCTGGAAACACCATATATTTT. This translates into CASSQEEARSSGNTIYF.

The rearrangement joins TRBV5-5 to TRBJ1-1; no clear D gene. The CDR3 totals 15 residues. Germline CDR1 SGHKS, CDR2 YYEKEE (reference sequence). V lost 0 bases and J lost 1, with 10 bases in between. For the CDR3, the DNA is TGTGCCAGCAGCTTGGCCGGATGGCAGAACACTGAAGCTTTCTTT. It translates to CASSLAGWQNTEAFF.

The chain employs TRBV7-8 and TRBJ1-4; tentative D call: TRBD1 (6 bases). The CDR3 has 17 residues. Per germline, CDR1 SGHVS and CDR2 FQNEAQ. The germline V and J ends were trimmed by 4 bases and 1 base, with 16 bases remaining between them. CDR3 amino acids: CASSSRGTQRTNEKLFF. The CDR3 DNA sequence: TGTGCCAGCAGCTCTAGGGGGACGCAAAGAACTAATGAAAAACTGTTTTTT. The full variable domain, with the rest looked up from reference TRBV7-8 and TRBJ1-4, is GAGVSQSPRYKVAKRGQDVALRCDPISGHVSLFWYQQALGQGPEFLTYFQNEAQLDKSGLPSDRFFAERPEGSVSTLKIQRTQQEDSAVYLCASSSRGTQRTNEKLFFGSGTQLSVL.

This chain connects TRBV7-3 to TRBJ2-2, with D perhaps TRBD1 (5 bases). V was cut by 5 bases and J by 1 base, with 8 bases left in between. Germline CDR1 and CDR2: SGHTA and FQGTGA. This CDR3 has 14 amino acids. The CDR3 is CASSATENTGELFF. CDR3 nucleotides: TGTGCCAGCAGCGCGACAGAGAACACCGGGGAGCTGTTTTTT. Looking up the rest from reference TRBV7-3 and TRBJ2-2 gives the full variable domain: GAGVSQTPSNKVTEKGKYVELRCDPISGHTALYWYRQSLGQGPEFLIYFQGTGAADDSGLPNDRFFAVRPEGSVSTLKIQRTERGDSAVYLCASSATENTGELFFGEGSRLTVL.